Below, one T cell receptor beta chain is given with its context. The entry originates in a study of T cell changes during pregnancy in multiple sclerosis. The assay was immunoSEQ multiplex PCR, and TCRdb's table has in-frame clones only and misses some. The repertoire has roughly 29,000 clones, just over 90% of them found once; the top ten carry around 0.39%. The material sequenced was CD4+ T cells from peripheral blood mononuclear cells, taken after pregnancy. This TCR came from a female donor with multiple sclerosis, enrolled in a pregnancy study.

The CDR3 region is CASSPLRDGSEAFF. The CDR3 DNA follows: TGTGCCAGCTCACCCCTCAGGGATGGGTCGGAAGCTTTCTTT. V usage is TRBV18 and J usage is TRBJ1-1; D is perhaps TRBD1 (5 bases). This CDR3 has 14 residues. The V gene lost 3 bases and the J gene lost 8 bases, with 16 bases spanning the gap. CDR1 and CDR2 (germline): KGHSH, LQKENI.